These T cell receptor beta chains were read from a single sample in a study of shared clonotypes between healthy human individuals. Produced via immunoSEQ multiplex PCR; TCRdb's table is partial and in-frame only. The data show just over 2,000,000 clones, 90% to 95% seen once. The material sequenced was naive CD4+ T cells sorted from blood. These receptors came from a man aged 18 to 35 in good health. CDR3s include the opening cysteine and the closing phenylalanine or tryptophan. D genes are given only for firm matches. A row's size may be missing; if present it is once, few, many or a size class.

V: TRBV11-2; J: TRBJ2-6; D: .; size: once; CDR3: CASSPRTDSLWANVLTF; DNA: TGTGCCAGCAGCCCCCGGACAGACTCCCTTTGGGCCAACGTCCTGACTTTC
V: TRBV10-3; J: TRBJ2-5; D: .; size: .; CDR3: CAISDTPRETQYF; DNA: TGTGCCATCAGTGACACTCCCCGGGAGACCCAGTACTTC
V: TRBV4-3; J: TRBJ2-4; D: .; size: .; CDR3: CASSPASVDAKNIQYF; DNA: TGCGCCAGCAGCCCTGCTAGCGTCGACGCCAAAAACATTCAGTACTTC
V: TRBV11-2; J: TRBJ1-1; D: .; size: .; CDR3: CASSPAGGSRNTEAFF; DNA: TGTGCCAGCAGCCCCGCGGGGGGGTCAAGGAACACTGAAGCTTTCTTT
V: TRBV7-9; J: TRBJ2-3; D: .; size: once; CDR3: CASSYLQDTQYF; DNA: TGTGCCAGCAGCTACTTACAGGATACGCAGTATTTT
V: TRBV18; J: TRBJ1-1; D: .; size: .; CDR3: CASSANMNTEAFF; DNA: TGTGCCAGCTCAGCAAACATGAACACTGAAGCTTTCTTT
V: TRBV5-4; J: TRBJ2-1; D: TRBD2; size: few; CDR3: CASTVAGGGHNEQFF; DNA: TGTGCCAGCACGGTAGCGGGGGGTGGTCACAATGAGCAGTTCTTC
V: TRBV7-7; J: TRBJ2-5; D: .; size: .; CDR3: CASSRLDGQETQYF; DNA: TGTGCTAGCAGCCGCCTGGACGGGCAAGAGACCCAGTACTTC
V: TRBV30; J: TRBJ1-2; D: TRBD1; size: .; CDR3: CALGQGFLEDYGYTF; DNA: TGTGCCTTGGGACAGGGGTTTTTGGAGGACTATGGCTACACCTTC
V: TRBV2; J: TRBJ2-3; D: TRBD2; size: .; CDR3: CASRGLAATDTQYF; DNA: TGTGCCAGCAGGGGTCTAGCGGCCACAGATACGCAGTATTTT
V: TRBV2; J: TRBJ1-2; D: .; size: .; CDR3: CASSVSSPHGYTF; DNA: TGTGCCAGCAGTGTTAGCTCACCCCATGGCTACACCTTC
V: TRBV11-3; J: TRBJ2-2; D: .; size: .; CDR3: CASREGGTGELFF; DNA: TGTGCCAGCAGGGAAGGGGGAACCGGGGAGCTGTTTTTT
V: TRBV4-2; J: TRBJ2-7; D: TRBD2; size: .; CDR3: CASSQVQPSGGFYEQYF; DNA: TGTGCCAGCAGCCAAGTCCAGCCTAGCGGGGGCTTCTACGAGCAGTACTTC
V: TRBV28; J: TRBJ2-7; D: TRBD1; size: .; CDR3: CASSSRGTGSYEQYF; DNA: TGTGCCAGCAGTTCTCGCGGGACAGGAAGCTACGAGCAGTACTTC
V: TRBV18; J: TRBJ2-5; D: .; size: .; CDR3: CASSPLQETQYF; DNA: TGTGCCAGCTCACCTTTACAAGAGACCCAGTACTTC
V: TRBV2; J: TRBJ2-1; D: .; size: .; CDR3: CASSEAGGALYNEQFF; DNA: TGTGCCAGCAGTGAAGCAGGAGGGGCCCTCTACAATGAGCAGTTCTTC